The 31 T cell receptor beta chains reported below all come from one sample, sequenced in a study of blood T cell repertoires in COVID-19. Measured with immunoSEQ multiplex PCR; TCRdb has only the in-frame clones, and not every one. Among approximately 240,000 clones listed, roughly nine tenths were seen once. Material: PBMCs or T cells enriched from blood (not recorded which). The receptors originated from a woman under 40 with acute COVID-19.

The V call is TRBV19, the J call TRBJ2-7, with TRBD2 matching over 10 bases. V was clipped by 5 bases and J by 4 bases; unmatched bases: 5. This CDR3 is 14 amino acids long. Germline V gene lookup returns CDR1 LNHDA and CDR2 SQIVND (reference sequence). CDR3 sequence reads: CASSLAGGRYEQYF. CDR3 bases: TGTGCCAGTAGTTTAGCGGGGGGAAGATACGAGCAGTACTTC.

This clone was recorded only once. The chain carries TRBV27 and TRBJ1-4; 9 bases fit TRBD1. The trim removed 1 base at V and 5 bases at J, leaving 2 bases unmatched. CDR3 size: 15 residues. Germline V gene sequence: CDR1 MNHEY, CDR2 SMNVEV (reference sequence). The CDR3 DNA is TGTGCCAGCAGTTTATTTGGGACAGGGAATGAAAAACTGTTTTTT. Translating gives CASSLFGTGNEKLFF.

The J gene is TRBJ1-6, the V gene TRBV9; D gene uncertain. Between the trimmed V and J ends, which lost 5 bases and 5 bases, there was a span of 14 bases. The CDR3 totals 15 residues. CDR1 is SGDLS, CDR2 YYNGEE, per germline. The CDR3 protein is CASRDGVSDNSPLHF. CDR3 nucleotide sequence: TGTGCCAGCAGGGACGGGGTATCGGATAATTCACCCCTCCACTTT.

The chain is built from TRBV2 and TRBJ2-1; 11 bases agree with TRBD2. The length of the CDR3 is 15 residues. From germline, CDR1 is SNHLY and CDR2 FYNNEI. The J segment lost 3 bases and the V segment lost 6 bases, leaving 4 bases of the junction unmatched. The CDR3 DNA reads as TGTGCCAGCAGGAAACTAGCGGGGGTCTACAATGAGCAGTTCTTC. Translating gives CASRKLAGVYNEQFF.

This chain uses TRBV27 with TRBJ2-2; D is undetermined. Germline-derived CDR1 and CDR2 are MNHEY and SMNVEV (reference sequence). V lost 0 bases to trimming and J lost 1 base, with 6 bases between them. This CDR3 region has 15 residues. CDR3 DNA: TGTGCCAGCAGTTTATCTGGCCAGAACACCGGGGAGCTGTTTTTT. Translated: CASSLSGQNTGELFF.

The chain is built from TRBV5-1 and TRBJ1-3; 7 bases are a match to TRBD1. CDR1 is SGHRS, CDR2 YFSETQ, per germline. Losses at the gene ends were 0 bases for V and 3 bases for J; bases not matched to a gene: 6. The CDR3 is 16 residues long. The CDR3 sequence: CASSLGQGMVGNTIYF. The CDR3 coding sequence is TGCGCCAGCAGCTTGGGACAGGGTATGGTTGGAAACACCATATATTTT.

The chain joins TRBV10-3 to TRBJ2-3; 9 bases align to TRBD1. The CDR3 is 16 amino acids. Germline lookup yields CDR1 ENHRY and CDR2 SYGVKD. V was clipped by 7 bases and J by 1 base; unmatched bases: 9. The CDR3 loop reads CAIISIRDRGTDTQYF. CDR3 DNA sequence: TGTGCCATCATCTCGATCCGGGACAGGGGCACAGATACGCAGTATTTT.

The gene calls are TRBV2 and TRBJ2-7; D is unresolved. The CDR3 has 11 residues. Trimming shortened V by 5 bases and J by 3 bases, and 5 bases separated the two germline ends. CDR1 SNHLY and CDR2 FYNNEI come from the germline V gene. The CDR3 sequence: CASSPRYEQYF. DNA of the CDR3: TGTGCCAGCAGTCCCCGCTACGAGCAGTACTTC.

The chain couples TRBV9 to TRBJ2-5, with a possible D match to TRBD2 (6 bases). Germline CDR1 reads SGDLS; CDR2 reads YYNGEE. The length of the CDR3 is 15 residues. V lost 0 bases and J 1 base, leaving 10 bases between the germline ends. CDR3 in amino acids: CASSVALGGQETQYF. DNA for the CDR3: TGTGCCAGCAGCGTAGCTTTGGGGGGCCAAGAGACCCAGTACTTC. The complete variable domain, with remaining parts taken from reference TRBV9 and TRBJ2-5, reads DSGVTQTPKHLITATGQRVTLRCSPRSGDLSVYWYQQSLDQGLQFLIQYYNGEERAKGNILERFSAQQFPDLHSELNLSSLELGDSALYFCASSVALGGQETQYFGPGTRLLVL.

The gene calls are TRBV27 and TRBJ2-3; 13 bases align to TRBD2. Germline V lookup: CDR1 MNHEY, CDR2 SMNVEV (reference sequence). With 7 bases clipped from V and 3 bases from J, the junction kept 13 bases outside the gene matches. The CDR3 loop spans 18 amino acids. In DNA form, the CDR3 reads TGTGCCAGCACGGGACTAGCGGGATGGGGGACTGGTACAGATACGCAGTATTTT. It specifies CASTGLAGWGTGTDTQYF.

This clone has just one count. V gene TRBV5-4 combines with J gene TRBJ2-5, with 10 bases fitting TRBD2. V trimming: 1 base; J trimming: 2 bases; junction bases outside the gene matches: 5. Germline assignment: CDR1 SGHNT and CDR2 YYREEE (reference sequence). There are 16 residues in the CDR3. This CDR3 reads CASSLRLAGAQETQYF. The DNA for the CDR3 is TGTGCCAGCAGCTTGCGGCTAGCGGGGGCTCAAGAGACCCAGTACTTC.

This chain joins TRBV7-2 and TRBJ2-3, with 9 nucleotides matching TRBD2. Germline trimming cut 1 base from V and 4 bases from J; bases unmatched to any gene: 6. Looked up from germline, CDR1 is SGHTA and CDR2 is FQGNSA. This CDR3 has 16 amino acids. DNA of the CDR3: TGTGCCAGCAGCTTAGGTGCGGGAGGGCTGTCAGATACGCAGTATTTT. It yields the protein CASSLGAGGLSDTQYF.

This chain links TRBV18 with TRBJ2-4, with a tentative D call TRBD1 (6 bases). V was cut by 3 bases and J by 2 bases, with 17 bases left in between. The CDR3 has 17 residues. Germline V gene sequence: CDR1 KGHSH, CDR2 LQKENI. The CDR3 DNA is TGTGCCAGCTCACCCTTCCGGGCAGGGGAGTCCAAAAACATTCAGTACTTC. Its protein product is CASSPFRAGESKNIQYF.

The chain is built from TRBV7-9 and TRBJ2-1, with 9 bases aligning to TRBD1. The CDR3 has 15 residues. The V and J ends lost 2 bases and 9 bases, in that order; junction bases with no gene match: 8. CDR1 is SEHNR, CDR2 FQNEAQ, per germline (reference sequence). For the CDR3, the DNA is TGTGCCAGCAGCTTAAGGGACAGGGAATTAGGTGAGCAGTTCTTC. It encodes CASSLRDRELGEQFF.

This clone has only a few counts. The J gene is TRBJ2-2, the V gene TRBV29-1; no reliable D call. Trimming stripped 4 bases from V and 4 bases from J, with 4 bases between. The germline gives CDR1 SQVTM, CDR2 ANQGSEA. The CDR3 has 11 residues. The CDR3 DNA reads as TGCAGCGTTGTGAGCACCGGGGAGCTGTTTTTT. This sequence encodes CSVVSTGELFF.

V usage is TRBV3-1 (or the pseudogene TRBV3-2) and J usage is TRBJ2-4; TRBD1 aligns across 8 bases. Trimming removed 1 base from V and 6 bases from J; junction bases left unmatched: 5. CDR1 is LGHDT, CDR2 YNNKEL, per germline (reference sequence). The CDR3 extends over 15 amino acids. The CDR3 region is CASSQGQGAGNIQYF. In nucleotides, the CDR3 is TGTGCCAGCAGCCAAGGGCAGGGGGCTGGAAACATTCAGTACTTC.

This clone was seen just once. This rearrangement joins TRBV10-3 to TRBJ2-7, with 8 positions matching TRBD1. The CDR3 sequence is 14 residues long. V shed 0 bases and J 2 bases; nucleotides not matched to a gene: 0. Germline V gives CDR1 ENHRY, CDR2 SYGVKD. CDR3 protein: CAISESTGAYEQYF. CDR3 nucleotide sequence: TGTGCCATCAGTGAGTCGACAGGGGCCTACGAGCAGTACTTC.

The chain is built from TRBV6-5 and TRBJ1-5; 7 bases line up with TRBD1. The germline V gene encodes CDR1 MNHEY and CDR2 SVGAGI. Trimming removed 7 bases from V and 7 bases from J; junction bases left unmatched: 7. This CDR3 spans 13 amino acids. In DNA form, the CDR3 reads TGTGCCAGCACCGCGGGACAGCACCAGCCCCAGCATTTT. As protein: CASTAGQHQPQHF.

CDR3 residues: CASGQSYTEAFF. As DNA, the CDR3 is TGTGCTAGTGGACAGAGCTACACTGAAGCTTTCTTT. The rearrangement joins TRBV12-5 to TRBJ1-1, with unresolved D. The CDR3 loop spans 12 amino acids. V was clipped by 6 bases and J by 3 bases, with 8 bases between them. Germline-derived CDR1 and CDR2 are LGHNT and FRNRAP.

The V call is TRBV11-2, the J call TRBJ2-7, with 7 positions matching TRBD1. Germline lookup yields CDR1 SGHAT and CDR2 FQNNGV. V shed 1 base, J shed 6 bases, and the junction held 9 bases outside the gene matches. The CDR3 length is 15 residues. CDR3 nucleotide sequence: TGTGCCAGCAGCTTAGGACAGGGATGGGGTTCCGAGCAGTACTTC. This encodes CASSLGQGWGSEQYF.

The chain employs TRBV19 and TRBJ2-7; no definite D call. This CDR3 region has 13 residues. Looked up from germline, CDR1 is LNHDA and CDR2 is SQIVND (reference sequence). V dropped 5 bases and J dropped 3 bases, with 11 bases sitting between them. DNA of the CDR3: TGTGCCAGTAGTGATCGGCAGGTCTACGAGCAGTACTTC. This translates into CASSDRQVYEQYF.

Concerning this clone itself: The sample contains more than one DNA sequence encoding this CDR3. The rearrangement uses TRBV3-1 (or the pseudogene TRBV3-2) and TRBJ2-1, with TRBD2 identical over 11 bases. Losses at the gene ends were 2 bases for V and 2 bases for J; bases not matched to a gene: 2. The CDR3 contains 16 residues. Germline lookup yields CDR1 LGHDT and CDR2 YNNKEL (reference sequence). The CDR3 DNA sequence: TGTGCCAGCAGCCAACTAGCGGGGGGCCCCTACAATGAGCAGTTCTTC. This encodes CASSQLAGGPYNEQFF.

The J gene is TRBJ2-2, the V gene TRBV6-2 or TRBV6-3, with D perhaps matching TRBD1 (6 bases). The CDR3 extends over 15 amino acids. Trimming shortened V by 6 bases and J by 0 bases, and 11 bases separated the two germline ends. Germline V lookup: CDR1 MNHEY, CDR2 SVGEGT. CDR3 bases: TGTGCCAGCAGCCGGGACAACTCGAACACCGGGGAGCTGTTTTTT. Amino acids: CASSRDNSNTGELFF.

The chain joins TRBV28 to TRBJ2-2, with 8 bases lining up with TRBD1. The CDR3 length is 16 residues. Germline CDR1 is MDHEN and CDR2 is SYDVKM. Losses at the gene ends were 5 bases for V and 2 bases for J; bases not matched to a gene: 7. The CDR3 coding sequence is TGTGCCAGCAGTATCTACCAGGGGGCTAACACCGGGGAGCTGTTTTTT. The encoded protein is CASSIYQGANTGELFF.

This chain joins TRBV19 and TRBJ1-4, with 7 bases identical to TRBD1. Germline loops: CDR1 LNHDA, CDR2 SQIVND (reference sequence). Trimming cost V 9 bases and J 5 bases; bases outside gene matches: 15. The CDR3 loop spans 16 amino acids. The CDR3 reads CASTTGDTGENEKLFF. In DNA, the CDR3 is TGTGCCAGCACTACGGGGGACACAGGGGAAAATGAAAAACTGTTTTTT.

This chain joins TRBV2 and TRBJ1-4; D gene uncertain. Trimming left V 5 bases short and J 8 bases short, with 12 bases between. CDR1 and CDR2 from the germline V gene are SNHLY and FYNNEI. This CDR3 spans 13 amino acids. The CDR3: CASSPSGKEKLFF. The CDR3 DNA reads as TGTGCCAGCAGTCCCTCAGGAAAAGAAAAACTGTTTTTT.

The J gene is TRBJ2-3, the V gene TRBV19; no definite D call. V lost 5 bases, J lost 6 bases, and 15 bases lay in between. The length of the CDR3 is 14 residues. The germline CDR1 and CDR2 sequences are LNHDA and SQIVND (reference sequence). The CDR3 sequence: CASSVRSSSDTQYF. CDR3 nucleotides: TGTGCCAGTAGTGTCCGCTCGAGCTCGGATACGCAGTATTTT.

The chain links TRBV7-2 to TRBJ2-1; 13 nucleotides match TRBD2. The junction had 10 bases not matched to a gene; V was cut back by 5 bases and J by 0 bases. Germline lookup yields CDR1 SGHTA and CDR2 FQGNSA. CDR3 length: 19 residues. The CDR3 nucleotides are TGTGCCAGCAGCGACCCCGGGACTAGCGGGGCCAACTCCTACAATGAGCAGTTCTTC. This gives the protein CASSDPGTSGANSYNEQFF.

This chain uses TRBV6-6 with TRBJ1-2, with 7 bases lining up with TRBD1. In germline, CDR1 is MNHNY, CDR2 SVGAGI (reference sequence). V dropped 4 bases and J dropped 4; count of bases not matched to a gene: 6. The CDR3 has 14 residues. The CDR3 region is CASSSARQGYGYTF. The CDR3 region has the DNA TGTGCCAGCAGTTCCGCAAGACAGGGCTATGGCTACACCTTC.

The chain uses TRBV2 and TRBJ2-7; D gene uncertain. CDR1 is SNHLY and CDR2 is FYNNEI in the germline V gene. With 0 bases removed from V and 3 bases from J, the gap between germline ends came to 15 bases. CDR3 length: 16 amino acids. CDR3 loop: CASSEAHQSGFYEQYF. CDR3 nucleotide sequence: TGTGCCAGCAGTGAAGCCCATCAGTCAGGATTCTACGAGCAGTACTTC.

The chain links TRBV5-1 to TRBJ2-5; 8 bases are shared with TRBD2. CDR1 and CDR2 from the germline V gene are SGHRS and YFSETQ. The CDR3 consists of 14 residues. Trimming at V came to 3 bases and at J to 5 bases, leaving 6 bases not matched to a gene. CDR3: CASSSGGMEETQYF. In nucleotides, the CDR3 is TGCGCCAGCAGCTCGGGGGGGATGGAGGAGACCCAGTACTTC.